This record looks at one T cell receptor beta chain sequence and its context. This clonotype has a count of ten or more. This receptor's antigen is unknown. Qualities for individual bases were not recorded, and no much larger clone is one base off. Trimming takes 1 base from V and 11 bases from J, and the germline ends sit 21 bases apart. Reading from cysteine to phenylalanine, the CDR3 counts 16 amino acids. The DNA shown is the 48-base CDR3, in frame from base 1. For CDR1 and CDR2, the germline V gene lists SGHVS and FQNEAQ. This sample is part of a study of neurological immune-mediated disorders (dated by TCRdb to between 2019 and 2020). About the study as a whole: The study compared peripheral blood TCR-beta repertoires of HTLV-I-associated myelopathy (HAM/TSP) patients, multiple sclerosis patients and healthy controls using UMI-based sequencing. Longitudinal samples, technical triplicates and paired sorted CD4+ and CD8+ T-cell subsets, alongside PBMC samples, were included among the approximately 99 TCR-beta libraries. The cohort comprised roughly 70 subjects: around 15 HAM/TSP patients, approximately 34 multiple sclerosis patients and around 20 healthy controls.

cDNA synthesis used template-switch 5'RACE with a primer carrying a 10-nucleotide random unique molecular identifier tagging each TCR transcript. Each sequencing run produced over 160 million TCR-beta sequences covering 15-18 subjects. The RNeasy kit was used for extraction of total RNA. TCR-beta VDJ regions were amplified with primers for the TCR constant region and the 5'RACE anchor, using the KAPA Real-time Library Amplification kit. Sample indexes and Illumina adaptors were added in a first PCR, and a second PCR then increased library yield. The roughly 650 bp TCR product was size-selected on a 2% E-gel SizeSelection system after Ampure bead purification. Before pooling, libraries had their quality checked on a Bioanalyzer, their concentration measured with Qubit, and their quantity determined with the Kapa Library Quantification kit. Paired-end 2 x 150 bp sequencing of the libraries was performed on an Illumina HiSeq 2500. To increase sequence diversity, about 25-31% phiX was spiked into each library pool. The published analysis was carried out like this. Quality-filtered reads were processed with the UMI-based MiGEC pipeline, which removed over 75% of raw TCR sequences during error correction. VDJ genes were aligned to IMGT germline references, and clonotypes were defined by unique CDR3 amino acid sequence plus V-J genes. Clonal expansion, Shannon diversity and CDR3 relatedness were evaluated with VDJtools (CalcPairwiseDistances, ClusterSamples), while phylogenetic trees were built in CLCbio workbench. Using coefficient-of-variation modelling across technical triplicates, the study counted a clone as expanded if it had at least 8 unique UMIs. TCRdb ran its own pipeline on the public reads, namely fastp trimming at Q25 and MiXCR clone calling, and kept in-frame beta chains. Each entry is one CDR3 protein sequence, shown with its most common DNA and genes. TCRdb, not the original authors, processed these V and J calls. A total of 50,000 to 60,000 distinct CDR3 sequences appear in this sample, 16% of them only once. Jointly, the top ten make up 3.5% to 4.5% of the sample.

The healthy controls were volunteers from a blood bank in Maryland, USA. Libraries from unsorted PBMCs were made from 2 million PBMCs kept in RNAlater at -80 degrees C until RNA extraction. PBMCs were separated from peripheral blood using Ficoll-Hypaque density gradient centrifugation and then cryopreserved in liquid nitrogen. On the study overall, not on this receptor specifically: The highest TCR clonal expansion was observed in HAM/TSP patients, whereas the lowest was observed in MS patients, even when compared with healthy controls. Across subjects, expanded clones never shared an identical CDR3 amino acid sequence, which suggests that the TCR-beta repertoires in every group were private.

The chain is encoded by TRBV7-8 joined to TRBJ1-5; a weak D assignment points to TRBD1 (6 bases agree). The sequencing input was PBMCs. This receptor was identified in a man between 60 and 75 years old in good health. The CDR3 protein is CASSLVKNPGAAAQHF. The sequenced DNA is TGTGCCAGCAGCTTAGTAAAAAATCCGGGGGCAGCGGCCCAGCATTTT. The CDR3 plus the reference TRBV7-8 and TRBJ1-5 genes for the other parts give the full variable domain: GAGVSQSPRYKVAKRGQDVALRCDPISGHVSLFWYQQALGQGPEFLTYFQNEAQLDKSGLPSDRFFAERPEGSVSTLKIQRTQQEDSAVYLCASSLVKNPGAAAQHFGDGTRLSIL.